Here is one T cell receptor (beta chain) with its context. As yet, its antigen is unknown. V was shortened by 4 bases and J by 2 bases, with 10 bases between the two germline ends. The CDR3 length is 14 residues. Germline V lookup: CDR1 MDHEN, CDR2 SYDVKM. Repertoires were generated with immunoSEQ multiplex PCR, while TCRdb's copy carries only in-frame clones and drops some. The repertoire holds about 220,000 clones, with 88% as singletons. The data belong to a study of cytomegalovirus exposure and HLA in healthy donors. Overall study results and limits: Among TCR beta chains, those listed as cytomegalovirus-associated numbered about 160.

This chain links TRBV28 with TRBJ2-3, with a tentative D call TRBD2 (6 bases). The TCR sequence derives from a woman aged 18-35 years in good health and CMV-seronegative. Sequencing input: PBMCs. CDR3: CASSSGVPTDTQYF. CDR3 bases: TGTGCCAGCAGTTCGGGAGTACCCACAGATACGCAGTATTTT.